Following are 32 T cell receptor beta chains from one sample sequenced in a study of tumor-infiltrating lymphocytes in primary liver carcinoma. Starting material for RNA and DNA co-extraction consisted of about 20-30 mg of unsorted bulk tissue. TCR beta cDNA came from about 0.45 ug total RNA, primed with a constant-region primer. Libraries covering TCR beta were generated through three nested multiplex PCR rounds (using a slightly modified ARM-PCR). TRBV1-TRBV30 forward primers and a C-beta reverse primer were used in the first two PCR rounds, which each ran for about 11 cycles. TCRdb independently ran MiXCR on the multiplex PCR reads; one entry per CDR3 protein. The repertoire holds about 120,000 distinct CDR3 sequences, around two thirds seen once, with over 6.5% in the top ten. Sequencing was performed on tumor-adjacent normal liver tissue. The receptor source for this set is a woman in her fifties or sixties with primary liver carcinoma and hepatitis B virus infection.

The rearrangement joins TRBV5-1 to TRBJ2-1, with 11 bases matching TRBD2. CDR1 and CDR2 from the germline V gene are SGHRS and YFSETQ. Trimming took 4 bases from V and 6 from J; bases not matched to a gene: 6. This CDR3 is built from 15 residues. CDR3 nucleotide sequence: TGCGCCAGCAGCCTGACTAGCGGGATTAGCAATGAGCAGTTCTTC. Translating it yields CASSLTSGISNEQFF.

Concerning this clonotype itself: Because it lacks the conserved phenylalanine or tryptophan at the end, this CDR3 is likely a read error. This chain uses TRBV11-1 with TRBJ2-1, with D perhaps TRBD1 (5 bases). There are 13 residues in the CDR3. CDR1 and CDR2 (germline): SGHAT, FQDESV (reference sequence). V gave up 6 bases and J gave up 10 bases, with 16 bases separating them. Here the CDR3 reads CASRSSRGSEQFS. In DNA form, the CDR3 reads TGTGCCAGCAGGTCATCAAGGGGAAGCGAGCAGTTCTCC.

Concerning this clonotype itself: One junction end does not reproduce the germline sequence, and a read error may be involved. The V gene is TRBV4-1, the J gene TRBJ2-5; 13 positions agree with TRBD2. Germline CDR1 and CDR2: MGHRA and YSYEKL. The CDR3 is 17 residues long. CDR3 loop: CTSSQWGLAGLQEAQYF. The CDR3 bases are TGCACCAGCAGCCAATGGGGACTAGCGGGGCTACAAGAGGCCCAGTACTTC.

The rearrangement joins TRBV20-1 to TRBJ2-7, with 8 bases identical to TRBD2. Losses at the gene ends were 6 bases for V and 3 bases for J; bases not matched to a gene: 16. CDR1 DFQATT and CDR2 SNEGSKA come from the germline V gene (reference sequence). This CDR3 comprises 16 residues. This chain's CDR3 is CSAGRFRRGGFYEQYF. The CDR3 DNA follows: TGCAGTGCCGGGAGGTTTCGACGGGGGGGATTCTACGAGCAGTACTTC.

Comment on this clonotype: It may be a read error: a sequence one base away is much more abundant. The CDR3: CASSDSYGANVLTF. CDR3 sequence (DNA): TGTGCCAGCAGTGACAGCTATGGGGCCAACGTCCTGACTTTC. The V call is TRBV6-4, the J call TRBJ2-6; D call uncertain. The CDR3 spans 14 residues. Germline V CDR1 and CDR2: MRHNA, SNTAGT. V shed 2 bases and J shed 3 bases, with 5 bases lying between them.

This clonotype was picked up one time. The chain couples TRBV6-6 to TRBJ2-5; 8 positions agree with TRBD2. The germline V gene encodes CDR1 MNHNY and CDR2 SVGAGI (reference sequence). The CDR3 totals 16 residues. This CDR3 reads CATRCGRRGYQETQYF. CDR3 coding DNA: TGTGCTACCCGTTGCGGGAGGAGAGGTTACCAAGAGACCCAGTACTTC.

V usage is TRBV4-1 and J usage is TRBJ2-7, with D uncertain. Germline values: CDR1 MGHRA, CDR2 YSYEKL. The CDR3 is made up of 13 amino acids. CDR3 sequence reads: CTTSQVVVYEQYF. The DNA for the CDR3 is TGCACCACCAGCCAAGTAGTGGTGTACGAGCAGTACTTC.

On this clonotype: A read error may produce the germline difference seen at one junction end. The rearrangement links TRBV2 to TRBJ1-4, with 10 bases aligning to TRBD1. Germline CDR1 is SNHLY and CDR2 is FYNNEI. The CDR3 has 12 amino acids. The CDR3 reads CASGDLGQGLFF. Here the CDR3 DNA reads TGTGCCAGCGGTGATTTGGGACAGGGGCTGTTTTTT.

Of note for this clonotype: A read error may explain this, as a much larger clone is one base away. This chain joins TRBV7-8 and TRBJ2-1, with D perhaps being TRBD1 or TRBD2 (5 bases each). The germline V gene has CDR1 SGHVS and CDR2 FQNEAQ. CDR3 length: 15 amino acids. The CDR3 loop reads CTSSIIGTAYNEQFF. CDR3 bases: TGTACCAGCAGCATAATCGGGACGGCCTACAATGAGCAGTTCTTC. The full variable domain, completed using reference TRBV7-8 and TRBJ2-1, is GAGVSQSPRYKVAKRGQDVALRCDPISGHVSLFWYQQALGQGPEFLTYFQNEAQLDKSGLPSDRFFAERPEGSVSTLKIQRTQQEDSAVYLCTSSIIGTAYNEQFFGPGTRLTVL.

The rearrangement joins TRBV20-1 to TRBJ1-2, with D unclear. From germline, CDR1 is DFQATT and CDR2 SNEGSKA (reference sequence). The germline V and J ends were trimmed by 7 bases and 4 bases, with 16 bases remaining between them. CDR3 size: 13 residues. CDR3 nucleotide sequence: TGCAGTGGGAGCGCGGGCAAGGGCTATGGCTACACCTTC. Its translation: CSGSAGKGYGYTF.

This clonotype was detected once. This likely comes from a read error, as the CDR3 has no conserved phenylalanine or tryptophan at its end. The V gene is TRBV5-1, the J gene TRBJ2-5; possibly TRBD1 for D (5 bases). There are 13 residues in the CDR3. V gave up 6 bases and J gave up 0 bases, with 9 bases separating them. CDR1 and CDR2 (germline): SGHRS, YFSETQ. CDR3: CASNPGNQETQYL. The CDR3 DNA follows: TGCGCCAGCAACCCAGGGAACCAAGAGACCCAGTACTTA.

This clonotype was counted ten times or more. The chain combines TRBV10-3 with TRBJ2-1, with D maybe TRBD2 (6 bases). CDR3 length: 15 residues. CDR1 ENHRY and CDR2 SYGVKD come from the germline V gene. The V end lost 3 bases, the J end lost 8 bases, and 17 bases lay between the germline ends. The CDR3 bases are TGTGCCATCAGTGACCAACAACGGGAGCGGGATGAGCAGTTCTTC. Amino acids: CAISDQQRERDEQFF.

The chain recombines TRBV7-9 with TRBJ2-1, with 11 bases fitting TRBD2. The CDR3 spans 15 residues. V shed 7 bases and J 5 bases; nucleotides not matched to a gene: 7. Looked up from germline, CDR1 is SEHNR and CDR2 is FQNEAQ (reference sequence). CDR3 in DNA: TGTGCCAGCACTATGGGACTAGCGGTCGACAATGAGCAGTTCTTC. Translated: CASTMGLAVDNEQFF.

As regards this clonotype: A read error may be the cause here, since a much bigger clone is one base away. No conserved phenylalanine or tryptophan is present at the end of the CDR3, so a read error is the likely explanation. The rearrangement joins TRBV5-1 to TRBJ2-1, with 7 nucleotides matching TRBD2. CDR3 length: 14 residues. V gave up 2 bases and J gave up 10 bases; unmatched junction bases: 9. From germline, CDR1 is SGHRS and CDR2 YFSETQ. The CDR3 nucleotides read TGCGCCAGCAGCTTAGCGACTAGCATATGGGAGCAGTTCTCC. The encoded protein is CASSLATSIWEQFS.

The chain has TRBV11-2 and TRBJ2-1; D call uncertain. There are 14 residues in the CDR3. Trimming removed 0 bases at V and 10 bases at J, with 13 bases between. Germline CDR1 SGHAT, CDR2 FQNNGV. This chain's CDR3 is CASSLELGKKEQFF. The CDR3 DNA reads as TGTGCCAGCAGCTTAGAATTGGGGAAGAAAGAGCAGTTCTTC. The complete variable domain, with remaining parts taken from reference TRBV11-2 and TRBJ2-1, reads EAGVAQSPRYKIIEKRQSVAFWCNPISGHATLYWYQQILGQGPKLLIQFQNNGVVDDSQLPKDRFSAERLKGVDSTLKIQPAKLEDSAVYLCASSLELGKKEQFFGPGTRLTVL.

In this sample, this clonotype turned up a few times. The rearrangement joins TRBV2 to TRBJ2-2, with D possibly being TRBD1 or TRBD2 (5 bases each). Trimming took off 5 bases at V and 5 bases at J, with 15 bases between the two ends. Per germline, CDR1 SNHLY and CDR2 FYNNEI. The CDR3 contains 15 residues. The CDR3 sequence is CASSLKGRITGELFF. The CDR3 region has the DNA TGTGCCAGCAGTCTCAAGGGACGGATAACCGGGGAGCTGTTTTTT.

On this clonotype: Lacking the conserved final phenylalanine or tryptophan, this CDR3 likely reflects a read error. The gene calls are TRBV28 and TRBJ2-3; weak D call: TRBD1 (6 bases). The germline V gene has CDR1 MDHEN and CDR2 SYDVKM. This CDR3 region has 15 residues. Written as DNA, the CDR3 is TGTGCCAGCTCCTCCCGCCCAGGGGCTCCAGATGCGCAGTATTTG. Translation gives CASSSRPGAPDAQYL.

A word on this clonotype: Given the absence of the conserved phenylalanine or tryptophan at the CDR3 end, a read error is likely. The chain is built from TRBV28 and TRBJ1-5, with unresolved D. Germline lookup yields CDR1 MDHEN and CDR2 SYDVKM. The CDR3 runs 12 residues. The CDR3 region has the DNA TGTGCCAACAGTTTGTGGGGTCAGCCCCAGCATTCT. It encodes CANSLWGQPQHS.

Concerning this clonotype itself: The junction differs from germline at one of its ends, possibly a read error. The chain uses TRBV12-3 or TRBV12-4 and TRBJ2-5; no definite D call. This CDR3 spans 11 amino acids. As DNA, the CDR3 is TGTGCCAGCAGCACAAGGGTGACCCAGTGCTTC. It codes for CASSTRVTQCF.

This clonotype was detected ten times or more. The chain uses TRBV12-3 or TRBV12-4 and TRBJ2-1, with 10 bases matching TRBD2. This CDR3 has 18 residues. The J segment lost 1 base and the V segment lost 3 bases, leaving 9 bases of the junction unmatched. CDR3 DNA: TGTGCCAGCAGTTTGGAGCGGGAGGGCCGCCGATCCTACAATGAGCAGTTCTTC. As protein: CASSLEREGRRSYNEQFF.

Of note for this clonotype: One end of the junction does not line up with germline, which may come from a read error. V is TRBV29-1 and J is TRBJ2-1, with D unresolved. The germline V gene has CDR1 SQVTM and CDR2 ANQGSEA. CDR3 length: 14 residues. CDR3 DNA sequence: TGCAGCGTTCTCCAAGACATACTGGTTAATGAGGAGTTCTTC. Encoded protein: CSVLQDILVNEEFF.

In its sample, this clonotype is medium-sized. The V gene is TRBV11-3, the J gene TRBJ2-5, with D possibly matching TRBD1 (5 bases). The CDR3 covers 13 residues. Per the germline V gene, CDR1 is SGHNT and CDR2 is YENEEA. Trimming took 2 bases from V and 4 from J, leaving 8 bases between them. The CDR3 here is CASSLQGGETQYF. The CDR3, as DNA: TGTGCCAGCAGCTTACAGGGCGGAGAGACCCAGTACTTC.

On this clonotype itself: Compared with germline, one end of the junction differs, possibly owing to a read error. The V and J genes are TRBV11-2 and TRBJ1-5; 7 bases map to TRBD1. Looked up from germline, CDR1 is SGHAT and CDR2 is FQNNGV. CDR3 size: 14 residues. CDR3 protein: CVSSPTGSDQSQHF. The CDR3 nucleotides are TGTGTCAGCAGTCCGACAGGGTCTGATCAGTCCCAGCATTTT.

This clonotype came up many times. The genes are TRBV28 and TRBJ2-2, with D perhaps TRBD2 (6 bases). Trimming removed 5 bases at V and 2 bases at J, with 12 bases between. CDR1 is MDHEN, CDR2 SYDVKM, per germline. The CDR3 consists of 15 residues. The chain's CDR3 is CASSQGGGNTGELFF. The CDR3 DNA is TGTGCCAGCAGTCAGGGAGGTGGAAACACCGGGGAGCTGTTTTTT. Full variable domain (remainder filled in from reference TRBV28 and TRBJ2-2): DVKVTQSSRYLVKRTGEKVFLECVQDMDHENMFWYRQDPGLGLRLIYFSYDVKMKEKGDIPEGYSVSREKKERFSLILESASTNQTSMYLCASSQGGGNTGELFFGEGSRLTVL.

Regarding this clonotype: One end of the junction is discordant with germline, which a read error may explain. The chain employs TRBV11-2 and TRBJ1-6; unclear D gene. Germline V gene sequence: CDR1 SGHAT, CDR2 FQNNGV. The CDR3 is 15 residues long. The CDR3 sequence is CASSLDSRYNSSLHF. The DNA of the CDR3 is TGTGCCAGTAGCTTAGATAGCCGGTATAATTCATCCCTCCACTTT.

This chain links TRBV29-1 with TRBJ2-7, with TRBD1 matching over 8 bases. V lost 7 bases, J lost 4 bases, and 6 bases stayed unmatched. The CDR3 contains 12 residues. In germline, CDR1 is SQVTM, CDR2 ANQGSEA. The CDR3: CSAGDRQYEQYF. The CDR3 bases are TGCAGCGCTGGGGACAGGCAGTACGAGCAGTACTTC.

The J gene is TRBJ2-2, the V gene TRBV5-1; D perhaps matches TRBD2 (6 bases). This CDR3 comprises 15 residues. CDR1 is SGHRS, CDR2 YFSETQ, per germline. Trimming pared 2 bases from V and 15 bases from J, leaving 23 bases between. The CDR3 sequence is CASSLGRVNTGDLFF. In DNA, the CDR3 is TGCGCCAGCAGCTTAGGGCGGGTGAACACCGGGGACTTGTTTTTT.

Concerning this clonotype: A much larger clone lies one base from this, so it may be a read error. Here the CDR3 omits its conserved ending phenylalanine or tryptophan, so a read error is the likely source. The chain links TRBV6-2 or TRBV6-3 to TRBJ2-1, with a tentative D call TRBD1 (5 bases). The CDR3 contains 12 residues. V dropped 6 bases and J dropped 6 bases, with 9 bases sitting between them. From germline, CDR1 is MNHEY and CDR2 SVGEGT. The CDR3 DNA is TGTGCCAGCAGGACAGTGTTCAATGAGCAGTTCTTA. Residues: CASRTVFNEQFL.

A note on this clonotype: Likely a read error: the CDR3 ends without its conserved phenylalanine or tryptophan. V and J are TRBV11-2 and TRBJ2-2, with 13 bases identical to TRBD2. In germline, CDR1 is SGHAT, CDR2 FQNNGV. The CDR3 contains 18 residues. The DNA of the CDR3 is TGTGCCAGCAGCCCGGGAGGACTAGCGGGAGCTTTTGGCGGGGAACTGTTTTCT. Its protein is CASSPGGLAGAFGGELFS.

In this sample, this clonotype turned up a few times. The V and J genes are TRBV4-2 and TRBJ2-1, with TRBD2 identical over 7 bases. Germline lookup yields CDR1 LGHNA and CDR2 YNFKEQ. This CDR3 has 16 amino acids. The V gene end was trimmed by 3 bases and the J gene end by 12 bases; junction bases not matched to a gene: 17. CDR3 bases: TGTGCCAGCAGCCAGGGGACTGGCGGGAGTAGGGATGTGCAGTTCTTC. Translation gives CASSQGTGGSRDVQFF.

On this clonotype itself: A junction boundary mismatches the germline segment, possibly from a read error. The rearrangement joins TRBV12-3 or TRBV12-4 to TRBJ2-1; perhaps TRBD2 as D (6 bases). CDR3 length equals 17 residues. The CDR3 protein is CANSTIVAVADYSEQFF. The CDR3 DNA reads as TGTGCCAACAGTACAATCGTTGCGGTAGCGGACTACAGTGAGCAGTTCTTC.

The chain couples TRBV7-2 to TRBJ1-1, with D hard to call. V was trimmed by 3 bases and J by 6 bases, leaving 14 bases between them. The CDR3 totals 14 residues. Germline CDR1 and CDR2: SGHTA and FQGNSA. The CDR3 nucleotides are TGTGCCAGCAGCTTTAGAAAGCCACGGGCTGAAGCTTTCTTT. It codes for CASSFRKPRAEAFF.